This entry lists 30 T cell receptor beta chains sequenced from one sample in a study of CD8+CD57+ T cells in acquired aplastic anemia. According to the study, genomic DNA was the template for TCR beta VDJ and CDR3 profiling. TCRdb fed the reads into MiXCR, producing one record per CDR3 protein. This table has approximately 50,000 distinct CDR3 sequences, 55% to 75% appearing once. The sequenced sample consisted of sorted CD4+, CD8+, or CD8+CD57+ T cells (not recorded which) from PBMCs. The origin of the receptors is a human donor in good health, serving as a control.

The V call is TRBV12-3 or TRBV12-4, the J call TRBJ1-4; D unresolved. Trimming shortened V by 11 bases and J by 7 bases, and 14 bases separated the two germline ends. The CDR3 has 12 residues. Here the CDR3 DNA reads TGTGCCTCCTCTTTGGGAGGTGAAAAACTGTTTTTT. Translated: CASSLGGEKLFF.

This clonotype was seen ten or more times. DNA for the CDR3: TGTGCCAGCAGTTTAGCACACCCTTCGTCACTGCCCCTCCTCTCTGGGGCCAACGTCCTGACTTTC. Encoded protein: CASSLAHPSSLPLLSGANVLTF. The chain employs TRBV12-3 or TRBV12-4 and TRBJ2-6; no clear D. V lost 0 bases and J lost 0, with 24 bases in between. CDR3 length: 22 residues.

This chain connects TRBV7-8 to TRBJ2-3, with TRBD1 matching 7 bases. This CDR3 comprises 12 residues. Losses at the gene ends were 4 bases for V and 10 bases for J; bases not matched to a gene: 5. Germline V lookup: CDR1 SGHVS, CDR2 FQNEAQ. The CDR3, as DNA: TGTGCCAGCAGCTCTACAGGGGAATCGCAGTATTTT. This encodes CASSSTGESQYF.

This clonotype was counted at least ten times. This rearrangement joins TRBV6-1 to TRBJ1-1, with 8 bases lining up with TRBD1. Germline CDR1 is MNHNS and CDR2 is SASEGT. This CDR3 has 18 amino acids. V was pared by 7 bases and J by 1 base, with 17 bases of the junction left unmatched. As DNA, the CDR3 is TGTGCCAGCAAATACAGGGGGGTTCCCACCGTACCGAACACTGAAGCTTTCTTT. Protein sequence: CASKYRGVPTVPNTEAFF.

The CDR3: CASSTTDYQETQYF. The CDR3 DNA sequence: TGTGCCAGCAGTACGACGGATTACCAAGAGACCCAGTACTTC. This chain joins TRBV2 and TRBJ2-5; no reliable D call. The germline V gene has CDR1 SNHLY and CDR2 FYNNEI. Trimming stripped 5 bases from V and 0 bases from J, with 10 bases between. The CDR3 runs to 14 residues.

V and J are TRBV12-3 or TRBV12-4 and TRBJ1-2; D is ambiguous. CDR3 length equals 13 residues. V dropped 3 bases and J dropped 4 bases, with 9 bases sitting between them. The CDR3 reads CASSLTQLYGYTF. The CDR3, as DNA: TGTGCCAGCAGTTTGACACAACTCTATGGCTACACCTTC.

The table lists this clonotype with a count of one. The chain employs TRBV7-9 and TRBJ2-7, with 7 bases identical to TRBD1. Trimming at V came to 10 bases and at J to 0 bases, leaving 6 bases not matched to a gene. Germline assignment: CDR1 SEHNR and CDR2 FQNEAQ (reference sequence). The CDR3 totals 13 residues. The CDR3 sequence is CAIQRDSSYEQYF. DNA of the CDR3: TGTGCCATTCAACGGGACAGCTCCTACGAGCAGTACTTC.

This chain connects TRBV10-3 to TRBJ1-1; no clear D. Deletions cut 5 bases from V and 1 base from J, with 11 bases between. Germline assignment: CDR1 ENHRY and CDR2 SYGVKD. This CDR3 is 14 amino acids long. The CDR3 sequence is CAISSPPTNTEAFF. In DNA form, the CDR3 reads TGTGCCATCAGTTCCCCACCAACGAACACTGAAGCTTTCTTT.

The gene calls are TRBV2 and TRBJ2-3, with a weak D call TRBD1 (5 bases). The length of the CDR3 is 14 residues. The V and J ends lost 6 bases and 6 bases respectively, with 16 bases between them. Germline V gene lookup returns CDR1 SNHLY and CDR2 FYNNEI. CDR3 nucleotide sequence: TGTGCCAGCAGCGTACAGGCTAATCGGGATACGCAGTATTTT. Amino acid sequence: CASSVQANRDTQYF. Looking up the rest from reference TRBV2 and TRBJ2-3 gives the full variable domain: EPEVTQTPSHQVTQMGQEVILRCVPISNHLYFYWYRQILGQKVEFLVSFYNNEISEKSEIFDDQFSVERPDGSNFTLKIRSTKLEDSAMYFCASSVQANRDTQYFGPGTRLTVL.

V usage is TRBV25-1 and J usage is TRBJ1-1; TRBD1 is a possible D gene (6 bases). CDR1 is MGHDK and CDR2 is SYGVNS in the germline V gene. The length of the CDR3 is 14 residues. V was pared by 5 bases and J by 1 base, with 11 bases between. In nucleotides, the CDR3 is TGTGCCAGCAGTTACAGGGTCGCGAACACTGAAGCTTTCTTT. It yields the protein CASSYRVANTEAFF.

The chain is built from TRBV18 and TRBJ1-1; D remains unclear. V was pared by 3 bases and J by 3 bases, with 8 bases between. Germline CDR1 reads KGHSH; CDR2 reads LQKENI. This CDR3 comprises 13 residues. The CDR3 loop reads CASSPRRDTEAFF. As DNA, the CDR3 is TGTGCCAGCTCACCGAGAAGGGACACTGAAGCTTTCTTT.

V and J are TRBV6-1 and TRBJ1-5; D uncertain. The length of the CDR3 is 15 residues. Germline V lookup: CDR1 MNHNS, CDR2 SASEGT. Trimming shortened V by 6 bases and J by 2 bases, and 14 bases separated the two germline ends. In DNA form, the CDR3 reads TGTGCCAGCAGCAGCGGGAGTCAGGGCAATCAGCCCCAGCATTTT. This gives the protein CASSSGSQGNQPQHF.

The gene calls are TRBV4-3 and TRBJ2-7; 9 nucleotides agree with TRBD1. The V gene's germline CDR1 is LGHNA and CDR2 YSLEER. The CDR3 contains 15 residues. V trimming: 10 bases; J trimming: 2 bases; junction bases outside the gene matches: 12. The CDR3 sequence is CATTPGGQGTYEQYF. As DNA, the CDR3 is TGCGCCACCACCCCGGGGGGACAGGGTACCTACGAGCAGTACTTC.

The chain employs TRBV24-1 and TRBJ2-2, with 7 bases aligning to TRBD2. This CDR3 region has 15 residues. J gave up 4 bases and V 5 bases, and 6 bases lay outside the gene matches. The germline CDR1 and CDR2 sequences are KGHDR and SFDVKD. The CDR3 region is CATSATTSLTGELFF. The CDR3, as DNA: TGTGCCACCAGTGCCACGACTAGCCTCACCGGGGAGCTGTTTTTT.

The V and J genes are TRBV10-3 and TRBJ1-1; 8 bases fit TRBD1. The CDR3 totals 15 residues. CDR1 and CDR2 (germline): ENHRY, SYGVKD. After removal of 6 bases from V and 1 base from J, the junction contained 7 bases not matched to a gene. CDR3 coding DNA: TGTGCCATCAGAGGGCAGGGGGCACGGAACACTGAAGCTTTCTTT. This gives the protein CAIRGQGARNTEAFF.

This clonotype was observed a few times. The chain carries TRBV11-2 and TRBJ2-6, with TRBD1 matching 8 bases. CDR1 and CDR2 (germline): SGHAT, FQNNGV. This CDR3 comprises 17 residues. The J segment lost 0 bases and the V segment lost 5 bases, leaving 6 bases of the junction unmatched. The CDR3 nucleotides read TGTGCCAGCAGCCCCGCGACAGGGGCCTCTGGGGCCAACGTCCTGACTTTC. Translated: CASSPATGASGANVLTF. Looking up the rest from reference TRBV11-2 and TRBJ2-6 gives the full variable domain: EAGVAQSPRYKIIEKRQSVAFWCNPISGHATLYWYQQILGQGPKLLIQFQNNGVVDDSQLPKDRFSAERLKGVDSTLKIQPAKLEDSAVYLCASSPATGASGANVLTFGAGSRLTVL.

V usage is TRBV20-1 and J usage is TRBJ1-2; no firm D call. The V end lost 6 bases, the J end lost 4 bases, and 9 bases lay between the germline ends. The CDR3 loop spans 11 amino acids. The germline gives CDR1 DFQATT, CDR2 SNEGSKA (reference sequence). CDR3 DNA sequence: TGCAGTGCATCCCAAACCTATGGCTACACCTTC. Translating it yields CSASQTYGYTF.

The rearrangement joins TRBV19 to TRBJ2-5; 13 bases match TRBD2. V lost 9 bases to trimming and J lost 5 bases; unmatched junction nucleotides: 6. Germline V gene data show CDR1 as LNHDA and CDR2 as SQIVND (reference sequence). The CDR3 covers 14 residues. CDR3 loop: CASGGLAGLETQYF. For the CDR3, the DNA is TGTGCCAGCGGGGGACTAGCGGGGCTTGAGACCCAGTACTTC.

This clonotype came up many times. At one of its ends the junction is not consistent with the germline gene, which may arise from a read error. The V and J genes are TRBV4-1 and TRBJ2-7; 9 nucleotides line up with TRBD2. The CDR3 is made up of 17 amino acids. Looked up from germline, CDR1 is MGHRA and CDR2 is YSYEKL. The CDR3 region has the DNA TGCGCCAGCAGCGAAGAGGAATCAGCGGGAGGTGGCGACGAGCAGTACTTC. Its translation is CASSEEESAGGGDEQYF.

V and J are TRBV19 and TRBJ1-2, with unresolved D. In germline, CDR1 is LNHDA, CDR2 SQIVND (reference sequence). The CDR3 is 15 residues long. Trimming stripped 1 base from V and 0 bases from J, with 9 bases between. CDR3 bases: TGTGCCAGTAGTATAGTCTTGGGTTCTAACTATGGCTACACCTTC. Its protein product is CASSIVLGSNYGYTF.

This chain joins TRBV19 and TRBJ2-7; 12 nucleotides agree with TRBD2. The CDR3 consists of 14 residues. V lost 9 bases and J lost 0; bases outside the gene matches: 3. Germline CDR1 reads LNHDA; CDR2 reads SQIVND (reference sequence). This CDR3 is CASGGLAGSYEQYF. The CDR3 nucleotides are TGTGCCAGCGGGGGACTAGCGGGCTCCTACGAGCAGTACTTC. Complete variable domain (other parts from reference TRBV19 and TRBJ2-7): DGGITQSPKYLFRKEGQNVTLSCEQNLNHDAMYWYRQDPGQGLRLIYYSQIVNDFQKGDIAEGYSVSREKKESFPLTVTSAQKNPTAFYLCASGGLAGSYEQYFGPGTRLTVT.

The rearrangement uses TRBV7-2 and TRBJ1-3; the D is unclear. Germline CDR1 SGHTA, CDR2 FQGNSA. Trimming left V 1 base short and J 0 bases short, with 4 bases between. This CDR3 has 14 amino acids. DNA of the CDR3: TGTGCCAGCAGCTTAGGGATCTCTGGAAACACCATATATTTT. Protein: CASSLGISGNTIYF.

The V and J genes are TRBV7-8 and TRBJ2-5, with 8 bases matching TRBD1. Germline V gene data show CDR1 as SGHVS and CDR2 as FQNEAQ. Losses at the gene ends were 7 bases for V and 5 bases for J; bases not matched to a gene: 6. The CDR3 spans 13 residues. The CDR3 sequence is CASTGQGRETQYF. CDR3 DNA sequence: TGTGCCAGCACCGGACAGGGTCGGGAGACCCAGTACTTC.

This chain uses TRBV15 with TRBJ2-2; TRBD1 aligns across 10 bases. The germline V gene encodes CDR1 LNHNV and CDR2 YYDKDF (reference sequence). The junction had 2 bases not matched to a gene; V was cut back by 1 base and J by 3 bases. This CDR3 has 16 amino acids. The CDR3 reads CATSRGQGADTGELFF. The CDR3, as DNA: TGTGCCACCAGCAGAGGACAGGGGGCAGACACCGGGGAGCTGTTTTTT.

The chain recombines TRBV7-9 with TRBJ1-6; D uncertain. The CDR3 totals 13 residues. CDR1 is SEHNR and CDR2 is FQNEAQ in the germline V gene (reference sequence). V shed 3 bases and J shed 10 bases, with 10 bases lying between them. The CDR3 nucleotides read TGTGCCAGCAGCTTCGACCCACAGTCACCCCTCCACTTT. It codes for CASSFDPQSPLHF. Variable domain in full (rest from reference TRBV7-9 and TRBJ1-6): DTGVSQNPRHKITKRGQNVTFRCDPISEHNRLYWYRQTLGQGPEFLTYFQNEAQLEKSRLLSDRFSAERPKGSFSTLEIQRTEQGDSAMYLCASSFDPQSPLHFGNGTRLTVT.

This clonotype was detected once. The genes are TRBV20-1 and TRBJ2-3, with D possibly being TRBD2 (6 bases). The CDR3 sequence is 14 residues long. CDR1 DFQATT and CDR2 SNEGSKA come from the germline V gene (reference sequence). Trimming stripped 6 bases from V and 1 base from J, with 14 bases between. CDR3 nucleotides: TGCAGTGCATTAGCGGTCCCCGGCACAGATACGCAGTATTTT. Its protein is CSALAVPGTDTQYF.

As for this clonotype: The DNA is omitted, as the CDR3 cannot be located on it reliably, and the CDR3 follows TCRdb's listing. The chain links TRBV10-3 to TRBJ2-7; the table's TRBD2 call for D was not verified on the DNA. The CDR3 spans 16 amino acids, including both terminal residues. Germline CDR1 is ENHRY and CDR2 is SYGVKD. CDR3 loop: CAICSANARESYEQYF.

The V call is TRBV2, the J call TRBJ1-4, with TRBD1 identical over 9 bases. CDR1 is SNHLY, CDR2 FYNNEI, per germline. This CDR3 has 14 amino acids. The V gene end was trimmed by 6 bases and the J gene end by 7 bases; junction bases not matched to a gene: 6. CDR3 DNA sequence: TGTGCCAGCAGACCCGGGACAGGGTCTGAAAAACTGTTTTTT. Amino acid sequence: CASRPGTGSEKLFF.

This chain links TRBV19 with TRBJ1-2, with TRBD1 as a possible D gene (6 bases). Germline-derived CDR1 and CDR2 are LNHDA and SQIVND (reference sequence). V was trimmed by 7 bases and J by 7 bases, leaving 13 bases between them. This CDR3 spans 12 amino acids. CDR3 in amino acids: CASNPGESGYTF. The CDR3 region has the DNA TGTGCCAGTAATCCAGGGGAGAGTGGCTACACCTTC.

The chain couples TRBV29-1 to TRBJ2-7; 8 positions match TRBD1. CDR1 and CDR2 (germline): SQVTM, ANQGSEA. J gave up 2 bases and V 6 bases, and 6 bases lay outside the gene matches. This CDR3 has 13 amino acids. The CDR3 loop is CSVPDRETYEQYF. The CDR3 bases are TGCAGCGTCCCGGACAGGGAGACCTACGAGCAGTACTTC.